This TCR beta chain was recorded in a study of cytomegalovirus exposure and HLA in healthy donors. Study findings and constraints: Among the most significant clusters, several appeared linked to common viral pathogens in a later analysis.

For this clone: The antigen is not known.

V dropped 5 bases and J dropped 4 bases, with 18 bases sitting between them. CDR1 SGHTA and CDR2 FQGNSA come from the germline V gene. The CDR3 is 16 amino acids. The PCR made use of 60 Vbeta and 13 Jbeta primers. Sequencing used immunoSEQ multiplex PCR; TCRdb keeps in-frame clones, though not all of them. The sample consists of tens of thousands of clones, approximately 78% of them appearing once. The sample comprised PBMCs. This sequence joins TRBV7-2 and TRBJ1-3; weak D call: TRBD1 (6 bases). This receptor was taken from a man aged 18-30 years in good health and CMV-seronegative. CDR3 nucleotide sequence: TGTGCCAGCAGCCAACGAAGGACAGTTGTGGGAAACACCATATATTTT. Protein sequence: CASSQRRTVVGNTIYF.